This T cell receptor (beta chain) was retrieved from a study of T cell changes during pregnancy in multiple sclerosis. The CDR3 spans 14 residues. CDR1 LNHNV and CDR2 YYDKDF come from the germline V gene (reference sequence). V was cut by 8 bases and J by 2 bases, with 16 bases left in between. TCRdb keeps only in-frame clones here, not all; method: immunoSEQ multiplex PCR. The repertoire holds some 47,000 clones, with more than 75% as singletons. The sample here was CD8+ T cells from peripheral blood mononuclear cells, taken after pregnancy. The sequence derives from a female donor in good health, enrolled as a control in a pregnancy study. The chain combines TRBV15 with TRBJ2-7, with a tentative D call TRBD1 (6 bases). CDR3 coding DNA: TGTGCCACCCGTCCCAGGGGAACAACCTACGAGCAGTACTTC. It codes for CATRPRGTTYEQYF.